The clone carrying this TCR beta chain was detected only a few times. Treatment of the sample: oral pan-JAK inhibitor, 5-10 mg twice daily. Extraction and reverse transcription of RNA yielded cDNA as the sequencing template. Assay used: immunoSEQ multiplex PCR; TCRdb lists only in-frame clones, some missing. The sample holds approximately 220,000 clones, more than 30% seen once. This sample was taken from a study of CD8+ T cells in alopecia areata. Study information: It was oral tofacitinib, at 5 to 10 mg twice daily, that treated patients received.

The ends were cut back, 6 bases at V and 11 bases at J, with 16 bases in the middle. This CDR3 is 12 amino acids long. CDR1 and CDR2 (germline): KGHSH, LQKENI. V and J are TRBV18 and TRBJ1-1, with D unresolved. The origin of this receptor is a human donor with alopecia areata. Material: CD4+ T cells sorted from blood, obtained at approximately week 30, from a patient treated with tofacitinib. DNA for the CDR3: TGTGCCAGCTCCCCATCCCGGCCGACGGCTTTCTTT. Residues: CASSPSRPTAFF.